The T cell receptor (beta chain) under discussion was sequenced for a study of spatial heterogeneity in lung cancer (dated by TCRdb to 2018 to 2020). Study-level background: Beta-chain transcripts were consistently detected in greater numbers than alpha-chain transcripts, which likely reflected higher beta-chain transcript abundance. In the raw uncorrected reads, each unique combination of TCR and UMI appeared on average more than ten times. TCR alpha and beta repertoires were quantitatively compared across multiple tumor regions, matched nontumor lung and blood in non-small cell lung cancer. Nonsynonymous mutation counts, determined by whole-exome sequencing of tumor tissue, were related to features of the TCR repertoire. At surgery, over 200 tumor regions, fewer than 85 matched nontumor lung samples and 45 to 60 PBMC samples were TCR-sequenced for both alpha and beta chains. Results and caveats for the whole study, not just this receptor: Additional single-cell paired TCR alpha and beta sequencing was considered necessary to confirm, at a functional level, the hypothesis that regional TCRs recognize regional mutations. Ubiquitous expanded tumor TCRs were detected in blood more often at tumor resection than at routine follow-up.

Per the publication, the time point label means: sample taken at primary tumor resection. Samples were obtained from fewer than 80 patients with early-stage, untreated non-small cell lung cancer from the lung TRACERx cohort. Without any cell sorting, TCR sequencing was performed on whole RNA extracted either from tumor and nontumor lung tissue or from cryopreserved PBMC samples. Only patients for whom sufficient RNA was available from at least two tumor regions were selected for TCR sequencing. At the junction V is shortened by 0 bases and J by 11 bases; bases outside the gene matches: 10. The CDR1 and CDR2 encoded by the germline V gene are SQVTM and ANQGSEA. Taken from cysteine to phenylalanine, the CDR3 has 16 residues. The retained sequence is limited to the CDR3, 48 bases, with the frame set at the first base. Receptor libraries were prepared by 5' RACE. Sequencing was carried out with a NextSeq 500. To allow correction of PCR and sequencing errors, the TCR library protocol tagged every TCR cDNA molecule with a unique molecular identifier. Under the source paper's analysis protocol: TCR identification, UMI-based error correction and CDR3 extraction were all carried out with Decombinator tools. Expanded TCRs were defined as those above a frequency of 2 per 1,000, corresponding to the top 1% of the tumor frequency distribution. Each repertoire was subsampled 100 times to 5,000 TCRs, after which Renyi diversity was computed with the R vegan package. CDR3 similarity networks were built from amino acid triplet string-kernel similarity, with CDR3s being connected when pairwise similarity was above 0.82. In-frame beta chains were kept once TCRdb had trimmed the public reads at Q25 with fastp and called clones with MiXCR. Rows with one shared CDR3 protein collapse into an entry with the most common genes and DNA. TCRdb, not the original authors, processed these V and J calls. The sample includes 40,000 to 50,000 distinct CDR3 sequences, with roughly 13% observed a single time. The ten largest clones add up to around 56% of the sample.

Worth noting for this clonotype: The antigen it binds to is not known. Base qualities are not at hand, and no much larger clone is one base apart.

This sequence originates from a male donor with early-stage non-small cell lung cancer. The sequences come from PBMCs, collected at surgery. The chain employs TRBV29-1 and TRBJ2-1, with 13 middle bases fitting TRBD2. At the DNA level, the sequence is TGCAGCGTTGAAGAGACCTGGACTAGCGGGAGCCCAAAGCAGTTCTTC. Its protein product is CSVEETWTSGSPKQFF.